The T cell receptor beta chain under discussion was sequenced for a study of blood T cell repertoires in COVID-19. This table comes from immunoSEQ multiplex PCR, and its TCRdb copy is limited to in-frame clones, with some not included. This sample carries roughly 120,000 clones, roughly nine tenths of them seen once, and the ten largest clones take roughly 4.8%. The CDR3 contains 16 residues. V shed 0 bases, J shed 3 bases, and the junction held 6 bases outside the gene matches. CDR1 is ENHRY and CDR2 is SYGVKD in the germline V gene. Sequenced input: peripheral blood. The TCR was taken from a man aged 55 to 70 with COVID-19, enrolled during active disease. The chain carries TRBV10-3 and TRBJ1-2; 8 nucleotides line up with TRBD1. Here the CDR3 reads CAISESGVTGDYGYTF. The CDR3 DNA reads TGTGCCATCAGTGAGTCAGGTGTGACAGGGGACTATGGCTACACCTTC.